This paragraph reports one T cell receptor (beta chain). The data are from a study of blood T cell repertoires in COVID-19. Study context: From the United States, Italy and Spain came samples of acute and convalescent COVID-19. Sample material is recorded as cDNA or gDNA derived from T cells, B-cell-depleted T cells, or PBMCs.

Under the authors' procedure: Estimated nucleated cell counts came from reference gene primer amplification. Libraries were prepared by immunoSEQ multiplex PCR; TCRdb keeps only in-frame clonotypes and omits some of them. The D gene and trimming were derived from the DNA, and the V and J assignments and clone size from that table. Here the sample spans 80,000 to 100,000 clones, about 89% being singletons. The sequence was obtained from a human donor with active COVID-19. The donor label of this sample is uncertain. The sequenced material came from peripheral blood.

The CDR3 DNA is TGTGCCAGAAGCTTGTGGGACAGGGTCTACAATGAGCAGTTCTTC. Its protein product is CARSLWDRVYNEQFF. The rearrangement joins TRBV5-3 to TRBJ2-1, with TRBD1 matching 9 bases. TRBV5-3 is placed among ORFs of uncertain function. This CDR3 has 15 residues. J gave up 3 bases and V 1 base, and 2 bases lay outside the gene matches.